Sequencing of this TCR beta chain was carried out in a study of immune evolution from preneoplasia to lung adenocarcinoma. Here immunoSEQ multiplex PCR was the method, and the copy in TCRdb shows in-frame clones only, minus some. Among tens of thousands of clones listed, roughly 71% were seen once. Each case's diagnosis was confirmed by two pathologists on H&E. After pathologic assessment, macro-dissection selected premalignant or tumor cells for extraction. By share, this clone ranks as medium-sized. Germline CDR1 and CDR2: MDHEN and SYDVKM. V gave up 5 bases and J gave up 4 bases; unmatched junction bases: 7. The CDR3 extends over 14 amino acids.

The origin of this receptor is a person in their sixties or seventies with lung adenocarcinoma. The chain combines TRBV28 with TRBJ2-7, with 8 positions matching TRBD1. The specimen sequenced was FFPE invasive lung adenocarcinoma tissue. CDR3 nucleotides: TGTGCCAGCAGTCCCGGACAGGGAACGTACGAGCAGTACTTC. This codes for CASSPGQGTYEQYF. Together with reference TRBV28 and TRBJ2-7, the CDR3 gives the full variable domain: DVKVTQSSRYLVKRTGEKVFLECVQDMDHENMFWYRQDPGLGLRLIYFSYDVKMKEKGDIPEGYSVSREKKERFSLILESASTNQTSMYLCASSPGQGTYEQYFGPGTRLTVT.